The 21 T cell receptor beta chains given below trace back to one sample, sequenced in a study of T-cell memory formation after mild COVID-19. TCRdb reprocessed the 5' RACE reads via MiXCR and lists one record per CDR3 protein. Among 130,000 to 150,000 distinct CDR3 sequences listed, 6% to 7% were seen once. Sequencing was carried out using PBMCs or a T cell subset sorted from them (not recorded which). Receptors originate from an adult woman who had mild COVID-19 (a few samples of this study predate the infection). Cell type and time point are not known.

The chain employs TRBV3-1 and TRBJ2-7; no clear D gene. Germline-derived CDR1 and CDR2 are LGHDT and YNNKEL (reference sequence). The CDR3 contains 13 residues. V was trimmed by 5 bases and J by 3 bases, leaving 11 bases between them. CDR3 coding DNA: TGTGCCAGCAGCATAAGTATCGACTACGAGCAGTACTTC. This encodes CASSISIDYEQYF.

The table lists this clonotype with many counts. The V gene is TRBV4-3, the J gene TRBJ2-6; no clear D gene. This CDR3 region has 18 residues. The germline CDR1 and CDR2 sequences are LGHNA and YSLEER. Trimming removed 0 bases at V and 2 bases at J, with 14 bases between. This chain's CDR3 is CASSQERLWAPGANVLTF. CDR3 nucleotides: TGCGCCAGCAGCCAAGAACGACTTTGGGCCCCTGGGGCCAACGTCCTGACTTTC.

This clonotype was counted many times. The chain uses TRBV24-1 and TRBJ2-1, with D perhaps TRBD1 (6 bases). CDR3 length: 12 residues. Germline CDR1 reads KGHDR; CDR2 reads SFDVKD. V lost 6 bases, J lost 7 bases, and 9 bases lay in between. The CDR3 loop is CATSRGNNEQFF. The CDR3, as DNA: TGTGCCACCAGTAGGGGGAATAATGAGCAGTTCTTC.

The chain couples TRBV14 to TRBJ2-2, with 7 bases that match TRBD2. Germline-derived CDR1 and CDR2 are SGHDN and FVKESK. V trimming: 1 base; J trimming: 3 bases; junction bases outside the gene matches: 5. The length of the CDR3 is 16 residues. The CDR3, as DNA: TGTGCCAGCAGCCAAGGCCGGACTAGAGACACCGGGGAGCTGTTTTTT. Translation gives CASSQGRTRDTGELFF.

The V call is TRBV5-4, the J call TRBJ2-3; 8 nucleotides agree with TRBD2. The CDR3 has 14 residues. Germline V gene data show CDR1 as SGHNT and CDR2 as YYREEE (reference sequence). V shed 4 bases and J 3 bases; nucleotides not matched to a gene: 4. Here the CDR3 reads CASSPRGGTDTQYF. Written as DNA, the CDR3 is TGTGCCAGCAGCCCCCGGGGGGGGACAGATACGCAGTATTTT.

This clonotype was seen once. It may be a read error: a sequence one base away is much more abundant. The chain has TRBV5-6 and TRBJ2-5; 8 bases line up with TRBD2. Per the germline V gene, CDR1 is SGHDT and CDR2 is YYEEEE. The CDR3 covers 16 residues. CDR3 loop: CDSSLSPAGVVETQYF. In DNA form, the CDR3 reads TGTGACAGCAGCTTGAGTCCAGCGGGAGTAGTAGAGACCCAGTACTTC.

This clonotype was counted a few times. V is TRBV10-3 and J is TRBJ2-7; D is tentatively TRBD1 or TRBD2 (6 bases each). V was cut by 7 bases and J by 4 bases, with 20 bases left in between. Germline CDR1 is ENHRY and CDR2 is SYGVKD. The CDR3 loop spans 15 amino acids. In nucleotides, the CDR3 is TGTGCCATCAAATCGGAAGGGGGGCCAACATACGAGCAGTACTTC. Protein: CAIKSEGGPTYEQYF.

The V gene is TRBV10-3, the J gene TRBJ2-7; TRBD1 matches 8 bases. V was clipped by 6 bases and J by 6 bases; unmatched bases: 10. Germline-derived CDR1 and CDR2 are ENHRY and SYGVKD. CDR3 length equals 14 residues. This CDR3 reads CAISEDRVGSEQYF. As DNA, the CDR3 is TGTGCCATCAGCGAGGACAGGGTAGGGTCCGAGCAGTACTTC.

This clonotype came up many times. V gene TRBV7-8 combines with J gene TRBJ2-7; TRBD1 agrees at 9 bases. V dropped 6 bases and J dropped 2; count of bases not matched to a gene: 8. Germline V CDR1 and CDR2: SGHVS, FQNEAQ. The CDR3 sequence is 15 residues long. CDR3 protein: CASRDTGGLAYEQYF. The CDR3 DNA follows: TGTGCCAGCAGGGACACAGGGGGCCTCGCCTACGAGCAGTACTTC.

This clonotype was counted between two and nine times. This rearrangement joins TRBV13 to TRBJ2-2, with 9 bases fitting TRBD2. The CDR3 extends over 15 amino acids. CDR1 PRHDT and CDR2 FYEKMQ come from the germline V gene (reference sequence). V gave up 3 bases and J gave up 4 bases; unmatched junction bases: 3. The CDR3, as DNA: TGTGCCAGCAGCTTTCTAGCGGGGACCACCGGGGAGCTGTTTTTT. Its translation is CASSFLAGTTGELFF.

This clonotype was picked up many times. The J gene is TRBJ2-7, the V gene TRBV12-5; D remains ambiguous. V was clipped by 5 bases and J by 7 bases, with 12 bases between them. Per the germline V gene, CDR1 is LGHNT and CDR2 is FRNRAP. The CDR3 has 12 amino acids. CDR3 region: CASGAVYGEQYF. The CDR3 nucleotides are TGTGCTAGTGGTGCCGTCTATGGGGAGCAGTACTTC.

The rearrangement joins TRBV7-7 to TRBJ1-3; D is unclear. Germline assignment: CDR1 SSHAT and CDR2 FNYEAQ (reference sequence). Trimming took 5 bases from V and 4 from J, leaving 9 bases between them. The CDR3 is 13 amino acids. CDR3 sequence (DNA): TGTGCCAGCAGCCTGGGAATAGGAAACACCATATATTTT. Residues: CASSLGIGNTIYF.

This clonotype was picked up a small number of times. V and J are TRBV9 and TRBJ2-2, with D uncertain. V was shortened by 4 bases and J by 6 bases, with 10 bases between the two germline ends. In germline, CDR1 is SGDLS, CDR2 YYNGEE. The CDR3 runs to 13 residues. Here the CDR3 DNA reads TGTGCCAGCAGCCCCCGTTCAGCCGGGGAGCTGTTTTTT. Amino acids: CASSPRSAGELFF.

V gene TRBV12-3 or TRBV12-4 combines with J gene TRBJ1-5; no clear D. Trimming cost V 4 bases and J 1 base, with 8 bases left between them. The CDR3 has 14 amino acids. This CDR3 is CASSYWGSNQPQHF. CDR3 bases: TGTGCCAGCAGTTATTGGGGAAGCAATCAGCCCCAGCATTTT.

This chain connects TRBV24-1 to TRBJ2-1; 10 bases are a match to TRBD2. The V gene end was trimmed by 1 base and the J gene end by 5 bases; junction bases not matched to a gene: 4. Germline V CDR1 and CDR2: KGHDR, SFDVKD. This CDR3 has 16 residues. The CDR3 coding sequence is TGTGCCACCAGTGATTTAAAACTAGCGGGAAACAATGAGCAGTTCTTC. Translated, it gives CATSDLKLAGNNEQFF.

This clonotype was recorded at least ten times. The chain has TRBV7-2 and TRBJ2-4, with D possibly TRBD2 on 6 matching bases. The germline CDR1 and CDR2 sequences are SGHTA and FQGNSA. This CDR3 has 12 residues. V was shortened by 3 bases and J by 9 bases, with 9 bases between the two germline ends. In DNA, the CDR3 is TGTGCCAGCAGCTTGCAGGAGGGCATTCAGTACTTC. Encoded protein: CASSLQEGIQYF.

CDR3 protein: CASSPTGGVSKLFF. DNA for the CDR3: TGTGCCAGTAGTCCTACAGGGGGAGTCTCGAAACTGTTTTTT. The J gene is TRBJ1-4, the V gene TRBV19; 8 nucleotides line up with TRBD1. This CDR3 is built from 14 residues. Unmatched junction bases numbered 10, after V lost 5 bases and J lost 11 bases. Germline CDR1 is LNHDA and CDR2 is SQIVND (reference sequence).

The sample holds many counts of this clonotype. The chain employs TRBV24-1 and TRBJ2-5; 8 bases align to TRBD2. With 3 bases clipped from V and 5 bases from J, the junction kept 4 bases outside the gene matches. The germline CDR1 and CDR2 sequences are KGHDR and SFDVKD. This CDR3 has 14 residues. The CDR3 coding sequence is TGTGCCACCAGTGATCTGGGCGGGGGGGAGACCCAGTACTTC. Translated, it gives CATSDLGGGETQYF.

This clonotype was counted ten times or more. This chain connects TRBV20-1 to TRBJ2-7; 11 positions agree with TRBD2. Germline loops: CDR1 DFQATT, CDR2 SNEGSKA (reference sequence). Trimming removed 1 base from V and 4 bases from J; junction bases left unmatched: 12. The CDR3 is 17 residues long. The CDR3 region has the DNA TGCAGTGCTAGAGGCGTGACTAGCGGGGCGTCCCCATACGAGCAGTACTTC. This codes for CSARGVTSGASPYEQYF.

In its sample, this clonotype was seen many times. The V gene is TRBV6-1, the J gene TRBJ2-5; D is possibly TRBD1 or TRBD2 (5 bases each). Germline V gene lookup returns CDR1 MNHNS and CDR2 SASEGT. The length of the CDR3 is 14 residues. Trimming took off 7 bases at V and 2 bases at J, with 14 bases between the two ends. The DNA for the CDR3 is TGTGCCAGCACCTGGGACCGGTTTCAAGAGACCCAGTACTTC. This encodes CASTWDRFQETQYF.

In nucleotides, the CDR3 is TGTGCCAGCAGCAAAGACAGGGACAGAGAATTCTACGAGCAGTACTTC. Residues: CASSKDRDREFYEQYF. The chain couples TRBV21-1 to TRBJ2-7; TRBD1, the table's D call, was not compared with the DNA. TRBV21-1 is deemed a pseudogene. The CDR3 has 16 amino acids.